The T cell receptor beta chain under discussion was sequenced for a study of cytomegalovirus exposure and HLA in healthy donors. Study as a whole: T cells numbering about 200 million yielded some 100 million unique TCR beta sequences in an earlier analysis.

PCR was performed using 60 Vbeta and 13 Jbeta primers. TCRdb keeps only in-frame clones here, not all; method: immunoSEQ multiplex PCR. Of some 170,000 clones listed, approximately 80% were seen once; the top ten hold roughly 7.6%. As for this clone: Its antigen is unidentified.

V was clipped by 3 bases and J by 8 bases; unmatched bases: 10. The length of the CDR3 is 16 residues. The germline gives CDR1 SGDLS, CDR2 YYNGEE. Overall study results and limits: According to an earlier analysis, most TCR beta V segments yielded productive rearrangements about 87% or about 30% of the time. A later analysis linked a missense DCLRE1C variant to TCR beta V- and J-gene trimming.

The sequence was collected from a woman in her twenties or thirties in good health and CMV-seropositive. The chain uses TRBV9 and TRBJ1-4; 10 nucleotides match TRBD1. Sequencing input: PBMCs. CDR3 region: CASSAGQGVFREKLFF. The CDR3 DNA reads TGTGCCAGCAGCGCAGGACAGGGGGTTTTTAGAGAAAAACTGTTTTTT.